Each of the 31 T cell receptor beta chains below was sequenced from the same sample in a study of regulatory T cells in long-lasting Graves disease. Time point meaning: persistent/refractory GD, antithyroid drugs over 5 years with positive TRAb. Preparation of the TCR library used RNA extracted from PBMCs. The authors built TCR beta libraries using iRepertoire HTBI primers and Arm-PCR of CDR3 regions. TCRdb itself ran the multiplex PCR reads through MiXCR, one entry per CDR3 protein. The data show roughly 400,000 distinct CDR3 sequences, around 23% seen once. The sequencing here drew on peripheral blood mononuclear cells (PBMCs), taken when the disease was refractory, from a patient treated with antithyroid drugs. The source of these receptors is a female donor with Graves disease.

This chain joins TRBV4-2 and TRBJ2-5; D may be TRBD2 (5 bases). The V and J ends lost 4 bases and 2 bases respectively, with 17 bases between them. This CDR3 contains 16 residues. Germline values: CDR1 LGHNA, CDR2 YNFKEQ. For the CDR3, the DNA is TGTGCCAGCAGCCTCTATGACCGGGGTCCTCAAGAGACCCAGTACTTC. Amino acids: CASSLYDRGPQETQYF.

This clonotype was seen a few times. The J gene is TRBJ1-1, the V gene TRBV29-1; the D gene is possibly TRBD1 (5 bases). Between the trimmed V and J ends, which lost 6 bases and 2 bases, there was a span of 10 bases. Per germline, CDR1 SQVTM and CDR2 ANQGSEA. The CDR3 runs 12 residues. CDR3 in amino acids: CSVAGSNTEAFF. The CDR3 DNA follows: TGCAGCGTGGCAGGGAGCAACACTGAAGCTTTCTTT.

V is TRBV4-1 and J is TRBJ2-5; possible D gene TRBD1, 6 bases. Trimming cost V 1 base and J 1 base, with 10 bases left between them. This CDR3 spans 15 amino acids. Germline-derived CDR1 and CDR2 are MGHRA and YSYEKL. CDR3 DNA sequence: TGCGCCAGCAGCCAAGGGTCAGGGGTCCAAGAGACCCAGTACTTC. Amino acids: CASSQGSGVQETQYF.

This chain joins TRBV5-6 and TRBJ1-1; 8 bases map to TRBD1. This CDR3 region has 15 residues. The germline CDR1 and CDR2 sequences are SGHDT and YYEEEE. V was pared by 4 bases and J by 6 bases, with 11 bases of the junction left unmatched. The CDR3 spells CASSGIQGASSEAFF. CDR3 nucleotide sequence: TGTGCCAGCAGCGGCATTCAGGGGGCGAGTTCTGAAGCTTTCTTT.

The chain uses TRBV20-1 and TRBJ1-4, with D unclear. The V gene lost 3 bases and the J gene lost 1 base, with 9 bases spanning the gap. CDR1 is DFQATT, CDR2 SNEGSKA, per germline (reference sequence). This CDR3 is 14 amino acids long. This chain's CDR3 is CSARKTGTNEKLFF. Here the CDR3 DNA reads TGCAGTGCTAGGAAGACGGGAACTAATGAAAAACTGTTTTTT.

Ten or more counts support this clonotype. The CDR3: CASSLSGGQRPYEQYF. CDR3 nucleotide sequence: TGTGCCAGCAGTTTATCCGGGGGACAGAGGCCCTACGAGCAGTACTTC. The J gene is TRBJ2-7, the V gene TRBV28; TRBD1 is a possible D gene (7 bases). Per the germline V gene, CDR1 is MDHEN and CDR2 is SYDVKM. The V gene lost 1 base and the J gene lost 2 bases, with 15 bases spanning the gap. The CDR3 length is 16 residues.

This clonotype was recorded many times. The chain combines TRBV28 with TRBJ1-5; D remains ambiguous. The CDR3 has 14 residues. Per germline, CDR1 MDHEN and CDR2 SYDVKM. With 5 bases removed from V and 5 bases from J, the gap between germline ends came to 13 bases. This CDR3 is CASSEIGFDQPQHF. The CDR3 bases are TGTGCCAGCAGTGAGATCGGTTTCGATCAGCCCCAGCATTTT. The variable domain in full, with the rest retrieved from reference TRBV28 and TRBJ1-5, is DVKVTQSSRYLVKRTGEKVFLECVQDMDHENMFWYRQDPGLGLRLIYFSYDVKMKEKGDIPEGYSVSREKKERFSLILESASTNQTSMYLCASSEIGFDQPQHFGDGTRLSIL.

In the case of this clonotype: This could be a read error, since a much larger clone is one nucleotide away. CDR3 bases: TGTGCCAGCAGTCGGGCTAGCGGACAATACAATGAGCAGTTCTTC. It translates to CASSRASGQYNEQFF. V and J are TRBV11-2 and TRBJ2-1; 7 bases are a match to TRBD2. In germline, CDR1 is SGHAT, CDR2 FQNNGV. After removal of 6 bases from V and 4 bases from J, the junction contained 9 bases not matched to a gene. This CDR3 has 15 residues.

The gene calls are TRBV7-9 and TRBJ2-2, with D perhaps matching TRBD1 or TRBD2 (5 bases each). V was shortened by 1 base and J by 0 bases, with 9 bases between the two germline ends. CDR3 size: 16 residues. CDR1 is SEHNR and CDR2 is FQNEAQ in the germline V gene (reference sequence). CDR3 nucleotide sequence: TGTGCCAGCAGCTTAGAGGGACGATCGAACACCGGGGAGCTGTTTTTT. Its protein product is CASSLEGRSNTGELFF.

In this sample, this clonotype turned up many times. The V and J genes are TRBV7-6 and TRBJ1-1; D remains ambiguous. The CDR3 loop spans 14 amino acids. In germline, CDR1 is SGHVS, CDR2 FNYEAQ. Trimming cost V 4 bases and J 1 base, with 10 bases left between them. CDR3 amino acids: CASSSNLRNTEAFF. The DNA of the CDR3 is TGTGCCAGCAGCTCGAACCTCCGGAACACTGAAGCTTTCTTT.

This clonotype was picked up a small number of times. The chain is built from TRBV29-1 and TRBJ1-1; no reliable D call. This CDR3 has 12 residues. Trimming removed 5 bases at V and 7 bases at J, with 14 bases between. Germline-derived CDR1 and CDR2 are SQVTM and ANQGSEA. The CDR3 protein is CSVTAMAGEAFF. The CDR3 DNA reads TGCAGCGTTACCGCAATGGCGGGTGAAGCTTTCTTT.

Concerning this clonotype itself: Compared with germline, one end of the junction differs, possibly owing to a read error. The V gene is TRBV28, the J gene TRBJ1-6; D perhaps matches TRBD1 (5 bases). The CDR3 covers 15 residues. Germline CDR1 reads MDHEN; CDR2 reads SYDVKM. The CDR3 spells CASNLFQGRNSPLHF. The CDR3 DNA is TGTGCCAGCAATTTATTTCAGGGCCGAAATTCACCCCTCCACTTT.

At least ten counts were recorded for this clonotype. This chain uses TRBV12-3 or TRBV12-4 with TRBJ2-2; D gene unclear. The CDR3 sequence is 15 residues long. Trimming pared 1 base from V and 3 bases from J, leaving 9 bases between. In DNA, the CDR3 is TGTGCCAGCAGTTTAGGGGTTTTCGACACCGGGGAGCTGTTTTTT. Encoded protein: CASSLGVFDTGELFF.

The table lists this clonotype with many counts. This chain joins TRBV12-3 or TRBV12-4 and TRBJ2-7; D is possibly TRBD1 or TRBD2 (5 bases each). This CDR3 has 14 residues. The V end was cut by 5 bases, the J end by 0 bases, with 11 bases between. Here the CDR3 reads CASSNRDGSYEQYF. In DNA form, the CDR3 reads TGTGCCAGCAGTAACCGGGACGGCTCCTACGAGCAGTACTTC.

This clonotype came up many times. The DNA for the CDR3 is TGTGCCAGCAGTGCTAGCGGGAGTATCGCCGGGGAGCTGTTTTTT. Its translation: CASSASGSIAGELFF. The rearrangement uses TRBV2 and TRBJ2-2; TRBD2 matches 10 bases. V shed 4 bases, J shed 6 bases, and the junction held 5 bases outside the gene matches. The length of the CDR3 is 15 residues. Germline V CDR1 and CDR2: SNHLY, FYNNEI.

The chain links TRBV3-1 to TRBJ1-1, with D unclear. The CDR3 is 13 residues long. V lost 4 bases to trimming and J lost 6 bases, with 12 bases between them. Germline V lookup: CDR1 LGHDT, CDR2 YNNKEL (reference sequence). CDR3 region: CASSPQVGPEAFF. CDR3 bases: TGTGCCAGCAGCCCCCAGGTGGGTCCTGAAGCTTTCTTT. Full variable domain (outside the CDR3, taken from reference TRBV3-1 and TRBJ1-1): DTAVSQTPKYLVTQMGNDKSIKCEQNLGHDTMYWYKQDSKKFLKIMFSYNNKELIINETVPNRFSPKSPDKAHLNLHINSLELGDSAVYFCASSPQVGPEAFFGQGTRLTVV.

This clonotype showed up many times. The chain is built from TRBV2 and TRBJ1-6, with a weak D call TRBD1 (6 bases). V shed 11 bases and J shed 5 bases, with 19 bases lying between them. The CDR3 loop spans 15 amino acids. Germline-derived CDR1 and CDR2 are SNHLY and FYNNEI. DNA for the CDR3: TGTGCCTCGGGGGCAGGGTCGATGAATAATTCACCCCTCCACTTT. This encodes CASGAGSMNNSPLHF.

The rearrangement uses TRBV3-1 and TRBJ1-5; D is undetermined. The V end lost 3 bases, the J end lost 5 bases, and 5 bases lay between the germline ends. Germline lookup yields CDR1 LGHDT and CDR2 YNNKEL (reference sequence). This CDR3 spans 12 amino acids. The CDR3 spells CASSHEHQPQHF. In DNA form, the CDR3 reads TGTGCCAGCAGCCACGAGCATCAGCCCCAGCATTTT.

The chain couples TRBV11-2 to TRBJ2-7, with a tentative D call TRBD2 (6 bases). This CDR3 has 15 amino acids. With 4 bases removed from V and 2 bases from J, the gap between germline ends came to 15 bases. Germline V gene lookup returns CDR1 SGHAT and CDR2 FQNNGV. CDR3 sequence reads: CASSSRSGVPYEQYF. The CDR3 DNA sequence: TGTGCCAGCAGCTCGCGATCGGGGGTACCCTACGAGCAGTACTTC.

This clonotype came up many times. The V gene is TRBV27, the J gene TRBJ1-1, with D hard to call. This CDR3 has 13 residues. The V gene lost 3 bases and the J gene lost 4 bases, with 9 bases spanning the gap. Per the germline V gene, CDR1 is MNHEY and CDR2 is SMNVEV (reference sequence). The CDR3 region has the DNA TGTGCCAGCAGTTTTGCAGATTCCACTGAAGCTTTCTTT. Translated, it gives CASSFADSTEAFF.

Notes on this clonotype: A far larger clone is off by one base, so a read error is likely. The chain has TRBV2 and TRBJ2-7; possibly TRBD1 or TRBD2 for D (5 bases each). CDR1 is SNHLY, CDR2 FYNNEI, per germline. This CDR3 is 16 amino acids long. Trimming took off 7 bases at V and 6 bases at J, with 25 bases between the two ends. The CDR3, as DNA: TGTGCCAGCAATGCAACCCCGACGGGACGGACGGGCGAGCAGTACTTC. It translates to CASNATPTGRTGEQYF. The variable domain in full, completed from reference TRBV2 and TRBJ2-7, reads EPEVTQTPSHQVTQMGQEVILRCVPISNHLYFYWYRQILGQKVEFLVSFYNNEISEKSEIFDDQFSVERPDGSNFTLKIRSTKLEDSAMYFCASNATPTGRTGEQYFGPGTRLTVT.

This chain connects TRBV10-3 to TRBJ1-2; TRBD1 is a possible D gene (5 bases). The CDR3 totals 13 residues. Germline values: CDR1 ENHRY, CDR2 SYGVKD. V lost 0 bases to trimming and J lost 8 bases, with 10 bases between them. CDR3 DNA: TGTGCCATCAGTGAGTCGGGACCTGGGGGCTACACCTTC. This translates into CAISESGPGGYTF.

The V gene is TRBV20-1, the J gene TRBJ2-7, with D perhaps TRBD2 (7 bases). CDR3 length: 12 amino acids. V gave up 6 bases and J gave up 5 bases, with 14 bases separating them. Germline assignment: CDR1 DFQATT and CDR2 SNEGSKA (reference sequence). This CDR3 reads CSAAGDTNEQYF. In DNA form, the CDR3 reads TGCAGTGCGGCGGGGGACACTAACGAGCAGTACTTC.

The V call is TRBV10-3, the J call TRBJ1-5; TRBD1 matches 8 bases. CDR3 length: 13 residues. The junction had 1 base not matched to a gene; V was cut back by 8 bases and J by 1 base. Germline assignment: CDR1 ENHRY and CDR2 SYGVKD. The CDR3 region has the DNA TGTGCCATCGGGACAGGAAGCAATCAGCCCCAGCATTTT. Amino acid sequence: CAIGTGSNQPQHF.

The genes are TRBV6-5 and TRBJ1-1; 7 bases align to TRBD1. The V gene's germline CDR1 is MNHEY and CDR2 SVGAGI. CDR3 length equals 15 residues. Trimming at V came to 10 bases and at J to 1 base, leaving 12 bases not matched to a gene. This CDR3 reads CAILTRQGQNTEAFF. CDR3 nucleotides: TGTGCCATCCTAACTCGACAGGGCCAGAACACTGAAGCTTTCTTT.

This clonotype was seen a handful of times. This rearrangement joins TRBV4-2 to TRBJ2-7, with 8 bases identical to TRBD1. The length of the CDR3 is 15 residues. Germline CDR1 reads LGHNA; CDR2 reads YNFKEQ. The J segment lost 0 bases and the V segment lost 0 bases, leaving 1 base of the junction unmatched. This CDR3 is CASSQDTGGSYEQYF. DNA for the CDR3: TGTGCCAGCAGCCAAGATACAGGGGGCTCCTACGAGCAGTACTTC.

The chain has TRBV20-1 and TRBJ1-6; 8 bases match TRBD1. The CDR3 is made up of 14 amino acids. Trimming at V came to 2 bases and at J to 9 bases, leaving 6 bases not matched to a gene. Germline-derived CDR1 and CDR2 are DFQATT and SNEGSKA (reference sequence). CDR3 in amino acids: CSARPTGAGSPLHF. The CDR3 DNA reads TGCAGTGCTAGACCGACAGGGGCCGGTTCACCCCTCCACTTT.

The chain couples TRBV18 to TRBJ2-2; weak D call: TRBD1 (5 bases). CDR3 length: 15 amino acids. Trimming pared 3 bases from V and 2 bases from J, leaving 10 bases between. From germline, CDR1 is KGHSH and CDR2 LQKENI. This CDR3 reads CASSPRTPNTGELFF. The CDR3 nucleotides read TGTGCCAGCTCACCTAGGACACCAAACACCGGGGAGCTGTTTTTT.

This clonotype was detected a few times. The rearrangement links TRBV7-2 to TRBJ2-4; D not resolved. Germline-derived CDR1 and CDR2 are SGHTA and FQGNSA. This CDR3 has 16 residues. Trimming removed 3 bases at V and 0 bases at J, with 12 bases between. The CDR3 spells CASSFSRRIAKNIQYF. Here the CDR3 DNA reads TGTGCCAGCAGCTTTAGTCGGCGAATAGCCAAAAACATTCAGTACTTC.

The V gene is TRBV11-2, the J gene TRBJ1-1, with 7 bases identical to TRBD1. Germline CDR1 SGHAT, CDR2 FQNNGV. The CDR3 is made up of 13 amino acids. Trimming removed 5 bases from V and 6 bases from J; junction bases left unmatched: 6. CDR3 residues: CASSQGGWAEAFF. CDR3 nucleotide sequence: TGTGCCAGCAGCCAAGGGGGCTGGGCTGAAGCTTTCTTT.

This clonotype came up many times. V usage is TRBV6-1 and J usage is TRBJ2-7, with no clear D. Trimming pared 5 bases from V and 0 bases from J, leaving 20 bases between. CDR1 is MNHNS and CDR2 is SASEGT in the germline V gene. The CDR3 sequence is 17 residues long. CDR3 in DNA: TGTGCCAGCAGTATCCCTTTAGAGTTTCTGAGCTCCTACGAGCAGTACTTC. The encoded protein is CASSIPLEFLSSYEQYF.